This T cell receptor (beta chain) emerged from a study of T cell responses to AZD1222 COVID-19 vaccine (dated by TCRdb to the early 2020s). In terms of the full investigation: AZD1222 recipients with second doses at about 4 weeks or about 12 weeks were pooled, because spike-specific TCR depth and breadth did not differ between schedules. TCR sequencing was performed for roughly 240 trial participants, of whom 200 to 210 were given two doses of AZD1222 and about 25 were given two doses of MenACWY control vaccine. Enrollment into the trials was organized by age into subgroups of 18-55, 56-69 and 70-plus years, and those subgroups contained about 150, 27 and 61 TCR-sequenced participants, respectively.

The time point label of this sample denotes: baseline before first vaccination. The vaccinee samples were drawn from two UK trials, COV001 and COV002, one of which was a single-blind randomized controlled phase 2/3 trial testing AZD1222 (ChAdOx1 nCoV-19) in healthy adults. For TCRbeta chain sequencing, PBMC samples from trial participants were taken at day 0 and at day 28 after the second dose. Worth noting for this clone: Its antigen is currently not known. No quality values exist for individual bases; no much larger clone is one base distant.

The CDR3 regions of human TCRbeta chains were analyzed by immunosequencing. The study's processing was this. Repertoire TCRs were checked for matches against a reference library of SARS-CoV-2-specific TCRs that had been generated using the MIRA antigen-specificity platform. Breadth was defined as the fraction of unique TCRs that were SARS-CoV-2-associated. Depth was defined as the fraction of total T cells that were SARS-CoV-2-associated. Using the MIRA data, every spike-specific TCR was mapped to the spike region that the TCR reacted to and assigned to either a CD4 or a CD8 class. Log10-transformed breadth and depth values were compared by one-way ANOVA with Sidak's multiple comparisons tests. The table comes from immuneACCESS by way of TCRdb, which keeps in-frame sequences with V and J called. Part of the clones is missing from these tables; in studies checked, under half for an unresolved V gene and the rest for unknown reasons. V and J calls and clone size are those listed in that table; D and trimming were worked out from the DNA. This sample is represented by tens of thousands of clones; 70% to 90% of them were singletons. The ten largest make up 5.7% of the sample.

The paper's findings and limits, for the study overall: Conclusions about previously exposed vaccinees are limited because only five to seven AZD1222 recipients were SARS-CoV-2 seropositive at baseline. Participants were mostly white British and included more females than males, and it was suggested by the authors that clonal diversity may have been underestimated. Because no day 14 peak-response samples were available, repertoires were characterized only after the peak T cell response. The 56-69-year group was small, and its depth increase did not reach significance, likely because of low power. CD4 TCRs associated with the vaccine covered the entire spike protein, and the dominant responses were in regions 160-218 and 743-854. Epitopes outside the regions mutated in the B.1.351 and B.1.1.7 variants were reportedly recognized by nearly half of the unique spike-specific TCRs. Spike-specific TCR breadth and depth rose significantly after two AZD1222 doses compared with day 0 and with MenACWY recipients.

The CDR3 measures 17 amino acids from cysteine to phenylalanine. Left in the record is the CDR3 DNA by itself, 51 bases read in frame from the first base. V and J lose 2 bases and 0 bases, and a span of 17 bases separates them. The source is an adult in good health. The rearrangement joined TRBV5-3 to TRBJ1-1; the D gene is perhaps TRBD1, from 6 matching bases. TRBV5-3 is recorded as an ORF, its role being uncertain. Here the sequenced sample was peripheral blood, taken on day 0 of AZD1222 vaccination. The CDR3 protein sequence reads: CARSFDRRSLLNTEAFF. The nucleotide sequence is TGTGCCAGAAGCTTTGACAGGCGTAGTTTATTGAACACTGAAGCTTTCTTT.